This T cell receptor (beta chain) was captured in a study of Ad26.COV2.S vaccination and SARS-CoV-2 variants listed by TCRdb under 2021. About the full investigation: Vaccine-arm donors were drawn from COV1001, a multicentre, randomized, double-blind, placebo-controlled phase I-IIa trial of Ad26.COV2.S in healthy adults. Ad26.COV2.S was administered intramuscularly at 5 x 10^10 or 1 x 10^11 viral particles, either as a single shot or as two shots given 56 days apart. The specificity and breadth of SARS-CoV-2-reactive T cell receptors after Ad26.COV2.S vaccination were assessed by TCRbeta repertoire sequencing. The TCR-sequenced set comprised about 30 samples: about 19 Ad26.COV2.S vaccine recipients, 5 placebo recipients and 8 SARS-CoV-2 convalescent individuals. Participants in the trial were split at random into five groups of five each, receiving low-dose or high-dose Ad26.COV2.S once or twice, or else placebo on both occasions. Blinding of investigators to trial group allocation was maintained during experiments and outcome assessment. Study-wide conclusions, independent of this receptor: Compared with placebo recipients, Ad26.COV2.S recipients showed higher spike-specific TCR breadth (P = 0.0014). The study was not powered to compare responses between vaccine doses or regimens. Comparable non-spike TCR breadth was observed between vaccine and placebo recipients, consistent with only spike being contained in the vaccine. It was noted by the authors that total T cell responses may have been underestimated by the TCR breadth and depth analyses. Substantial breadth of spike-specific CD8+ and CD4+ T cell responses was reported after vaccination.

The intended sense of this specimen's treatment or condition label: 19 received Ad26.COV2.S at low or high dose, single or two shots; several received placebo; per-sample allocation not given. For vaccine and placebo recipients, repertoires were sequenced using samples collected on day 63 after the first injection. In Cohort 1b, around 25 adults aged 18-55 years were enrolled at a single site in Boston, USA, between 29 July and 7 August 2020. As a vaccine, Ad26.COV2.S was a replication-incompetent adenovirus type 26 vector that expressed a prefusion-stabilized SARS-CoV-2 spike protein derived from the original Wuhan strain. The immunoSEQ Assay was used to sequence TCRbeta CDR3 regions. After extraction, genomic DNA underwent amplification by bias-controlled multiplex PCR, followed by high-throughput sequencing. In the source study's methods: Collapsing and filtering of sequences were performed to quantify the absolute abundance of each unique TCRbeta CDR3 region. T cell fraction was estimated by normalizing TCRbeta template counts to usable DNA, with usable DNA measured through amplification of reference genes found in all nucleated cells. Repertoire TCRs were annotated as SARS-CoV-2-specific when V gene, CDR3 amino acid sequence and J gene were exactly matched to a known reactive TCR set. The reference SARS-CoV-2 TCR set came from MIRA and was filtered for enrichment in COVID-19-positive ImmuneCODE repertoires, removing public or cross-reactive TCRs. Using the MIRA antigens, annotated TCRs were further analysed by specific ORF or by position within an ORF. Depth was the summed frequency of annotated unique rearrangements, while breadth was defined as annotated unique rearrangements over total unique productive rearrangements. Two-sided Wilcoxon rank-sum tests were applied when comparing TCR breadth between groups. This is the immuneACCESS table as TCRdb keeps it, with only in-frame sequences that have V and J called. A part of the clones is gone; compared with another copy, unresolved V genes explain less than half, and the rest is unexplained. V, J and clone size were drawn from that table, and D and trimming were deduced from the DNA. In this sample the table shows roughly 400,000 clones, around 89% of which occur a single time. The top ten hold around 1.9% of the sample.

On this clone: Its target antigen remains unknown. No base qualities exist here, and no much larger clone lies one base off it.

At the junction V is shortened by 5 bases and J by 4 bases; bases outside the gene matches: 13. The CDR3 starts with the cysteine, ends with the phenylalanine, and has 18 residues. The kept DNA is CDR3 alone, 54 bases in frame from the first base. The sequence came from a person between 18 and 65 years old who received the Ad26.COV2.S COVID-19 vaccine or a placebo. The sequence is built from TRBV23-1 and TRBJ2-2; 10 junctional bases match TRBD2. TRBV23-1 is recorded as an ORF, its role being uncertain. The material was peripheral blood, obtained in a trial of Ad26.COV2.S vaccine versus placebo. CDR3 reads: CASSIRPSSGSVTGELFF. The DNA sequence reads TGCGCCAGCAGTATTCGACCTTCTAGCGGGAGTGTCACCGGGGAGCTGTTTTTT.